This TCR beta chain was obtained from a study of patients and donors after allogeneic stem cell transplantation. The ends were cut back, 3 bases at V and 9 bases at J, with 18 bases in the middle. Per germline, CDR1 PRHDT and CDR2 FYEKMQ (reference sequence). This CDR3 has 15 amino acids. TCRdb analysed the RT-PCR reads with MiXCR anew, one entry per CDR3 protein. Of roughly 940,000 distinct CDR3 sequences in the sample, approximately 18% were seen once. The TCR originated in a human donor who was either an allogeneic HSCT recipient or a stem cell or donor lymphocyte infusion donor (not recorded which). It is not recorded whose cells these are; they may come from a transplant donor. Sequencing was performed on blood, either unsorted or a sorted T cell fraction (not recorded which). This rearrangement joins TRBV13 to TRBJ1-5; unclear D gene. The CDR3: CASSFGQAIMGPQHF. CDR3 bases: TGTGCCAGCAGCTTCGGGCAGGCCATTATGGGGCCCCAGCATTTT.